This is a list of T cell receptor beta chains from one sample in a study of identical twins. A single record per CDR3 protein comes from TCRdb applying MiXCR to the 5' RACE reads. The table includes about 700,000 distinct CDR3 sequences, 6.1% detected once. The sample consisted of naive T cells sorted from blood. The source of these receptors is a young man in good health. CDR3s include the opening cysteine and the closing phenylalanine or tryptophan. Fields, in order: V gene, CDR3 protein.

TRBV3-1 CASSQDSRTPQFF
TRBV5-5 CASSLVPGASGNTIYF
TRBV12-3/TRBV12-4 CASSRISGTIGELFF
TRBV27 CASSFQATQYF
TRBV9 CASSEIYSGREGEQFF
TRBV27 CASSPPRAESPYNEQFF
TRBV6-5 CASSSEPGTSGRGEQFF
TRBV6-1 CASKWEGNTEAFF
TRBV20-1 CSARVPDGGLSNQPQHF
TRBV5-6 CASSPGHLVTEAFF
TRBV5-1 CASIEADTQYF
TRBV4-2 CASSQAPTQNTEAFF
TRBV6-2/TRBV6-3 CASSYPVGRIYNEQFF
TRBV11-1 CASSLIAGASHEQFF
TRBV6-2/TRBV6-3 CASSLSVGGHTGELFF
TRBV20-1 CSARDYQDVLTF
TRBV19 CASTPDWAQPQHF
TRBV30 CAWSVAGYNEQFF
TRBV7-2 CASNSVAGGYEQYF
TRBV7-9 CASSPKSRDQETQYF
TRBV15 CATSRGTGQGNEQYF
TRBV12-3/TRBV12-4 CASSATSGRVENTGELFF
TRBV20-1 CSASPGWRDQPQHF
TRBV12-3/TRBV12-4 CASSLDVRSATNEKLFF
TRBV12-3/TRBV12-4 CASSFTVGEQFF
TRBV7-2 CASSPFEFGGNTGELFF
TRBV5-1 CASSLDEVSRVVMQYF
TRBV7-7 CASSSTQGQETQYF
TRBV29-1 CSVAGVSGANVLTF
TRBV29-1 CSVGESSYEQYF
TRBV20-1 CSARDPRVTNEKLFF
TRBV24-1 CATSDPGMATEAFF